A single sample is the source of the 8 T cell receptor beta chains below, sequenced in a study of T-cell reconstitution after alpha-beta-depleted transplantation in children. TCRbeta library preparation incorporated unique molecular identifiers. TCRdb reprocessed the PCR reads via MiXCR and lists one record per CDR3 protein. In the table there are 230,000 or so distinct CDR3 sequences, around 12% of which are singletons. The sample was PBMCs from the stem cell graft donor, taken from the stem cell graft. Source of these receptors: a human donor who donated a stem cell graft to a child with acute lymphoblastic leukemia.

This clonotype was seen at least ten times. The CDR3 DNA sequence: TGTGCCAGCAGTTTAAGACTAGCGGGTGTACCCGGGGAGCTGTTTTTT. Translated, it gives CASSLRLAGVPGELFF. The V and J genes are TRBV27 and TRBJ2-2, with TRBD2 matching 10 bases. Trimming removed 2 bases from V and 6 bases from J; junction bases left unmatched: 6. CDR1 and CDR2 (germline): MNHEY, SMNVEV (reference sequence). This CDR3 region has 16 residues.

In its sample, this clonotype was seen many times. The rearrangement uses TRBV27 and TRBJ2-3; D might be TRBD1 (6 bases). Trimming removed 1 base from V and 2 bases from J, with 13 bases in between. CDR1 MNHEY and CDR2 SMNVEV come from the germline V gene (reference sequence). This CDR3 has 16 residues. CDR3 DNA: TGTGCCAGCAGTTTATATGCAGGGGAGAACACAGATACGCAGTATTTT. Translated: CASSLYAGENTDTQYF.

The sample holds many counts of this clonotype. The chain employs TRBV28 and TRBJ2-3; D may be TRBD2 (5 bases). V was clipped by 2 bases and J by 1 base, with 16 bases between them. The CDR3 runs 17 residues. Germline loops: CDR1 MDHEN, CDR2 SYDVKM. The CDR3 DNA reads TGTGCCAGCAGTTTAACTCCGGGGATCGGTGGCACAGATACGCAGTATTTT. Its protein is CASSLTPGIGGTDTQYF.

Of note for this clonotype: A much larger clone lies one base from this, so it may be a read error. V gene TRBV28 combines with J gene TRBJ2-7; D is undetermined. Deletions cut 7 bases from V and 2 bases from J, with 15 bases between. The CDR3 has 14 amino acids. Germline V gene lookup returns CDR1 MDHEN and CDR2 SYDVKM. CDR3: CASNSPMGAYEQYF. The CDR3 bases are TGTGCCAGCAATTCTCCTATGGGTGCCTACGAGCAGTACTTC.

This clonotype was recorded a few times. V usage is TRBV7-6 and J usage is TRBJ2-1, with 9 bases lining up with TRBD2. This CDR3 comprises 17 residues. Germline V gives CDR1 SGHVS, CDR2 FNYEAQ. V was pared by 3 bases and J by 0 bases, with 6 bases of the junction left unmatched. DNA of the CDR3: TGTGCCAGCAGCTTCATTGCGGGAGGGCGCTCCTACAATGAGCAGTTCTTC. Translating gives CASSFIAGGRSYNEQFF.

In its sample, this clonotype was seen many times. This chain uses TRBV20-1 with TRBJ2-7; 7 nucleotides agree with TRBD2. Germline trimming cut 4 bases from V and 2 bases from J; bases unmatched to any gene: 14. The length of the CDR3 is 16 residues. Germline lookup yields CDR1 DFQATT and CDR2 SNEGSKA (reference sequence). In DNA form, the CDR3 reads TGCAGTGCTAAGGAACCCCGGGCTAGCGGCGCCTACGAGCAGTACTTC. As protein: CSAKEPRASGAYEQYF.

Many counts were recorded for this clonotype. The chain combines TRBV6-2 or TRBV6-3 with TRBJ1-6; D call uncertain. V was shortened by 5 bases and J by 8 bases, with 7 bases between the two germline ends. This CDR3 region has 12 residues. The V gene's germline CDR1 is MNHEY and CDR2 SVGEGT. CDR3 region: CASSPQDSPLHF. DNA for the CDR3: TGTGCCAGCAGTCCTCAGGATTCACCCCTCCACTTT.

This clonotype appeared a few times. The rearrangement joins TRBV27 to TRBJ2-7; TRBD1 matches 7 bases. The CDR3 extends over 14 amino acids. The germline V gene has CDR1 MNHEY and CDR2 SMNVEV (reference sequence). The V segment lost 6 bases and the J segment 3 bases; nucleotides outside the gene matches: 8. The CDR3 is CASSRGQNYYEQYF. The CDR3 nucleotides read TGTGCCAGCAGCCGGGGACAGAACTACTACGAGCAGTACTTC.